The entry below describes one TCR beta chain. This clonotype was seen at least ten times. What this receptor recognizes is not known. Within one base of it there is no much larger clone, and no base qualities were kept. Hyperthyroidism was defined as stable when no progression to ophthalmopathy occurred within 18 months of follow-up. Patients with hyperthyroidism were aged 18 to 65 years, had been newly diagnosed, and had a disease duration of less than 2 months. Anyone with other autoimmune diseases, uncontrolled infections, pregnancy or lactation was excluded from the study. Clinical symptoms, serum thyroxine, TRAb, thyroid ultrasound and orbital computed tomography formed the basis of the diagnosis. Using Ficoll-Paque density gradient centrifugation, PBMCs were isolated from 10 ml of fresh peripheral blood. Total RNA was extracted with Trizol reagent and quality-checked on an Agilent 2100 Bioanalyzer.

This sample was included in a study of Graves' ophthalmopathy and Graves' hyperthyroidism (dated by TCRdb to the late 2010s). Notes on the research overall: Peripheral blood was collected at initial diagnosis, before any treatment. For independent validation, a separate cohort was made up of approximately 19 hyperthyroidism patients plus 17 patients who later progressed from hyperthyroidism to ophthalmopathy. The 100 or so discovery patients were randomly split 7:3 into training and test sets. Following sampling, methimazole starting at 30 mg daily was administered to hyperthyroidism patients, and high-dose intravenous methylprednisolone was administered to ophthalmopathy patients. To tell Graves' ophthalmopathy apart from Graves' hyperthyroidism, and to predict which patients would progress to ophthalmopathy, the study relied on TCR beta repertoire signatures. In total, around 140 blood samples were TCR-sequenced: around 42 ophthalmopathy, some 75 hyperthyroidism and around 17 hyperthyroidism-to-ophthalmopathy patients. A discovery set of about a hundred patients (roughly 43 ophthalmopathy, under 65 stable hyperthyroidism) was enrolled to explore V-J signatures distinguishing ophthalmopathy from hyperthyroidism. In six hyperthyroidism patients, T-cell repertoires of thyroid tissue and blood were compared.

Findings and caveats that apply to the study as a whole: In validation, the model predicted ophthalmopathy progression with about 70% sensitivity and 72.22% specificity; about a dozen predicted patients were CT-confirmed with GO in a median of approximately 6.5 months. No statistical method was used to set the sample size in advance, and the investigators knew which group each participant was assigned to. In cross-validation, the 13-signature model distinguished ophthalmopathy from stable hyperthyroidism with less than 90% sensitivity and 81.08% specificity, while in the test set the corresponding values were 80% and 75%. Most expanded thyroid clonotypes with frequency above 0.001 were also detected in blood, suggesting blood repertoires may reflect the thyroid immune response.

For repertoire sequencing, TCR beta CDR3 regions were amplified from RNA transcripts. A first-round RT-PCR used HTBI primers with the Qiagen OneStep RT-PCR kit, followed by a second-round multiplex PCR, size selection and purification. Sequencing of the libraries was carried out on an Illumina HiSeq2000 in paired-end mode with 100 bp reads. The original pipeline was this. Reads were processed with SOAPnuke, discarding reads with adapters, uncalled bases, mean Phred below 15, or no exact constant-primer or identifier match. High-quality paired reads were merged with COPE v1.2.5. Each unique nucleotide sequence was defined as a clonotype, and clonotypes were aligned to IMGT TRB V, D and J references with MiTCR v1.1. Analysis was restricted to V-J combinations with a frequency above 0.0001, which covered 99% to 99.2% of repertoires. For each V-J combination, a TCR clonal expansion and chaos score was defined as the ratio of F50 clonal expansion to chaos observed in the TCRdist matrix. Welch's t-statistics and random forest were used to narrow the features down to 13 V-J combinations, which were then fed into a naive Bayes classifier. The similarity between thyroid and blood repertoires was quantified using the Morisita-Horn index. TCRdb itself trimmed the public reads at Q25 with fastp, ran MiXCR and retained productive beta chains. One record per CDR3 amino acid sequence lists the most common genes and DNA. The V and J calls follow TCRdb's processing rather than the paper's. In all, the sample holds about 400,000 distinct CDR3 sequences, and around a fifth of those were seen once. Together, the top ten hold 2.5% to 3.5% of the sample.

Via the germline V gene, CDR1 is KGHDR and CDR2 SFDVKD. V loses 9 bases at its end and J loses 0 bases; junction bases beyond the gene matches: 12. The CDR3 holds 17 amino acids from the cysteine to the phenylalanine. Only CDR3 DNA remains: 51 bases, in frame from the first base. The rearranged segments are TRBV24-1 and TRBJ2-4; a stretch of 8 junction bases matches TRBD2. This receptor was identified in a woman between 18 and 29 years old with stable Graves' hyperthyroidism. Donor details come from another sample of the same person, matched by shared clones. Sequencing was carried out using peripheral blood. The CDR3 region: CATAPGGIGVAKNIQYF. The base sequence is TGTGCCACCGCTCCGGGGGGGATTGGGGTAGCCAAAAACATTCAGTACTTC.